These T cell receptor beta chains were read from a single sample in a study of T cells in Graves' hyperthyroidism and ophthalmopathy. Each CDR3 protein is one row after TCRdb ran MiXCR on the multiplex PCR reads. The data contain roughly 400,000 distinct CDR3 sequences, about 14% of them singletons. Specimen: blood. These receptors originate from a man between 50 and 59 years old with Graves' ophthalmopathy. Each CDR3 is given with its conserved first and last residue. D genes are given only for firm matches. The listing skips clone size in some rows; elsewhere it reads once, few, many or a size class.

V	size	J	D	CDR3	DNA
TRBV2	many	TRBJ1-1	.	CASSEARSLTEAFF	TGTGCCAGCAGTGAAGCGCGGTCACTGACTGAAGCTTTCTTT
TRBV6-5	.	TRBJ2-1	TRBD2	CASSYSYLAGVDEQFF	TGTGCCAGCAGTTACTCGTATCTAGCGGGAGTTGATGAGCAGTTCTTC
TRBV12-5	few	TRBJ2-1	.	CASGPNNNEQFF	TGTGCTAGTGGTCCCAATAACAATGAGCAGTTCTTC
TRBV11-2	many	TRBJ2-5	.	CASSDWGRGETQYF	TGTGCCAGCAGCGACTGGGGTAGGGGGGAGACCCAGTACTTC
TRBV27	many	TRBJ2-7	TRBD1	CASKRTGSPYEQYF	TGTGCCAGCAAAAGGACAGGAAGCCCCTACGAGCAGTACTTC
TRBV5-1	many	TRBJ2-1	TRBD2	CASSLGGTSVYNEQFF	TGCGCCAGCAGCTTGGGCGGGACTAGCGTCTACAATGAGCAGTTCTTC
TRBV15	many	TRBJ2-3	.	CATSPGADSDTQYF	TGTGCCACCAGTCCGGGGGCGGACAGTGATACGCAGTATTTT
TRBV5-4	.	TRBJ2-5	.	CASSLDQGSQETRYF	TGTGCCAGCAGCTTGGATCAGGGCTCCCAAGAGACCCGGTACTTC
TRBV5-6	many	TRBJ2-6	.	CASTPSTGTSGANVLTF	TGTGCCAGCACCCCCAGTACCGGGACGTCTGGGGCCAACGTCCTGACTTTC
TRBV29-1	few	TRBJ1-2	.	CSVGVLGAKSGYTF	TGCAGCGTTGGGGTACTGGGGGCGAAGAGTGGCTACACCTTC
TRBV7-8	many	TRBJ2-3	TRBD1	CASSSTRDRDTDTQYF	TGTGCCAGCAGCTCGACCCGGGACAGGGACACAGATACGCAGTATTTT
TRBV6-1	many	TRBJ1-3	TRBD1	CASIPLTGAGNTIYF	TGTGCCAGCATACCCCTTACAGGGGCGGGAAACACCATATATTTT
TRBV11-2	.	TRBJ2-3	TRBD2	CASSLSPGLAGLADTQYF	TGTGCCAGCAGCTTATCTCCGGGACTAGCGGGCTTGGCAGATACGCAGTATTTT
TRBV27	few	TRBJ1-2	.	CASSPSSRVGGYTF	TGTGCCAGCAGTCCTTCATCCAGGGTTGGTGGCTACACCTTC
TRBV5-6	few	TRBJ2-2	TRBD2	CASSLVGFPSGRASDTGELFF	TGTGCCAGCAGCTTGGTTGGGTTTCCTAGCGGGAGGGCCTCTGACACCGGGGAGCTGTTTTTT
TRBV14	.	TRBJ2-2	.	CASSQVLGVGELFF	TGTGCCAGCAGCCAAGTCTTGGGAGTTGGTGAGCTGTTTTTT
TRBV10-3	.	TRBJ1-6	.	CAISESGSGTNSPLHF	TGTGCCATCAGTGAGTCGGGCAGCGGGACTAATTCACCCCTCCACTTT
TRBV12-3/TRBV12-4	few	TRBJ2-1	.	CASSVQGGIYNEQFF	TGTGCCAGCAGTGTACAGGGGGGGATCTACAATGAGCAGTTCTTC
TRBV3-1	many	TRBJ2-3	.	CASSIGLSPPDTQYF	TGTGCCAGCAGTATCGGACTTAGCCCCCCAGATACGCAGTATTTT
TRBV7-9	many	TRBJ2-7	TRBD1	CASSLGTGYLGQYF	TGTGCCAGCAGCTTAGGGACAGGATACTTGGGGCAGTACTTC
TRBV11-2	many	TRBJ2-7	.	CASSLVSATPEQYF	TGTGCCAGCAGCTTAGTTTCAGCGACACCAGAGCAGTACTTC
TRBV7-9	.	TRBJ2-7	TRBD1	CASSSEQGGPLYF	TGTGCCAGCAGCTCCGAACAGGGGGGCCCGCTGTACTTC
TRBV3-1	many	TRBJ2-7	.	CASSQGGHGPYEQYF	TGTGCCAGCAGCCAAGGTGGCCACGGTCCCTACGAGCAGTACTTC
TRBV2	many	TRBJ1-1	.	CASSPQNTEAFF	TGTGCCAGCTCACCCCAGAACACTGAAGCTTTCTTT
TRBV6-1	.	TRBJ2-1	TRBD2	CASNMLAGGSNEQFF	TGTGCCAGCAATATGCTAGCGGGAGGTTCTAATGAGCAGTTCTTC
TRBV6-1	many	TRBJ2-3	TRBD2	CASSAGTSVTDTQYF	TGTGCCAGCAGTGCTGGGACTAGCGTCACAGATACGCAGTATTTT
TRBV28	many	TRBJ2-2	.	CASSPIPRTGELFF	TGTGCCAGCAGCCCCATCCCCCGAACCGGGGAGCTGTTTTTT
TRBV2	many	TRBJ2-4	TRBD2	CASTLAGGTKNIQYF	TGTGCCAGCACCCTAGCGGGAGGGACCAAAAACATTCAGTACTTC
TRBV11-2	many	TRBJ2-7	TRBD2	CASRSGLAVSYEQYF	TGTGCCAGCAGGTCGGGACTAGCGGTCTCCTACGAGCAGTACTTC
TRBV7-8	many	TRBJ2-7	.	CASSLGRLPHYEQYF	TGTGCCAGCAGCCTGGGACGCCTTCCCCACTACGAGCAGTACTTC
TRBV5-1	.	TRBJ2-1	.	CASSSQGPNEQFF	TGCGCCAGCAGCTCGCAGGGCCCCAATGAGCAGTTCTTC
TRBV3-1	few	TRBJ2-1	TRBD2	CASSVDGTSGHNEQFF	TGTGCCAGCAGCGTAGACGGGACTAGCGGACACAATGAGCAGTTCTTC
TRBV11-2	many	TRBJ1-1	TRBD1	CASSLVGTGRNTEAFF	TGTGCCAGCAGCTTAGTCGGGACAGGGAGAAACACTGAAGCTTTCTTT
TRBV18	many	TRBJ2-5	TRBD1	CASSPSGGETQYF	TGTGCCAGCTCACCGTCAGGGGGAGAGACCCAGTACTTC
TRBV6-1	many	TRBJ2-1	.	CASSGYGSHNEQFF	TGTGCCAGCAGTGGATACGGGAGTCACAATGAGCAGTTCTTC
TRBV5-1	many	TRBJ2-2	.	CASSSGQNTGELFF	TGCGCCAGCAGCTCGGGACAGAACACCGGGGAGCTGTTTTTT
TRBV18	many	TRBJ2-7	TRBD1	CASSPPNQGDYEQYF	TGTGCCAGCTCACCACCGAATCAGGGGGACTACGAGCAGTACTTC
TRBV10-3	few	TRBJ2-1	TRBD2	CAAVPGLAGIYNEQFF	TGTGCCGCCGTACCGGGACTAGCGGGGATCTACAATGAGCAGTTCTTC
TRBV11-2	many	TRBJ2-2	TRBD1	CASSAGQGTTNTGELFF	TGTGCCAGCAGCGCAGGACAGGGAACCACGAACACCGGGGAGCTGTTTTTT
TRBV6-1	.	TRBJ2-7	TRBD2	CASRGTSGSTYEQYF	TGTGCCAGCAGGGGGACTAGCGGATCCACCTACGAGCAGTACTTC
TRBV19	.	TRBJ2-3	TRBD2	CASSILAGAPTQYF	TGTGCCAGTAGTATCCTAGCGGGAGCTCCTACGCAGTATTTT
TRBV20-1	many	TRBJ2-3	TRBD1	CSASKMDRPLTDTQYF	TGCAGTGCTAGTAAGATGGACAGGCCCCTCACAGATACGCAGTATTTT
TRBV30	many	TRBJ2-1	TRBD2	CAWSPPRLALSNEQFF	TGTGCCTGGAGTCCGCCCCGACTAGCACTATCCAATGAGCAGTTCTTC
TRBV6-4	.	TRBJ2-1	.	CRGHPSSYNEQFF	TGCCGCGGACACCCGAGCTCCTACAATGAGCAGTTCTTC
TRBV5-1	.	TRBJ2-4	.	CASSLDFRSAGSKNIQYF	TGCGCCAGCAGCTTGGATTTTCGTTCGGCGGGGTCCAAAAACATTCAGTACTTC
TRBV6-1	.	TRBJ2-5	.	CASRRDTRRAQYF	TGTGCCAGCAGGAGGGACACGAGACGGGCCCAGTACTTC
TRBV11-3	.	TRBJ2-3	.	CASSLVALGPDTQYF	TGTGCCAGCAGCTTAGTAGCGTTGGGGCCAGATACGCAGTATTTT
TRBV5-6	many	TRBJ2-2	TRBD2	CASSLGLAGNTGELFF	TGTGCCAGCAGTTTAGGGCTAGCGGGGAACACCGGGGAGCTGTTTTTT
TRBV30	many	TRBJ2-1	.	CAWSIGGSYNEQFF	TGTGCCTGGAGTATAGGCGGCTCCTACAATGAGCAGTTCTTC
TRBV7-7	many	TRBJ2-3	TRBD2	CASSPEAGAMDTQYF	TGTGCTAGCAGCCCCGAAGCGGGAGCTATGGATACGCAGTATTTT
TRBV19	.	TRBJ1-5	.	CASSHTDSNQPQHF	TGTGCCAGTAGCCACACAGACAGCAATCAGCCCCAGCATTTT
TRBV5-1	many	TRBJ2-7	TRBD2	CASSLASGSNEQYF	TGCGCCAGCAGCTTGGCTAGCGGGAGCAACGAGCAGTACTTC
TRBV20-1	few	TRBJ2-1	TRBD2	CSARVDSGSIHNEQFF	TGCAGTGCTAGAGTGGATAGCGGGAGCATCCACAATGAGCAGTTCTTC
TRBV24-1	few	TRBJ2-1	.	CATSDFGNEQFF	TGTGCCACCAGTGACTTCGGAAATGAGCAGTTCTTC
TRBV6-4	.	TRBJ2-1	.	CAITTFQYNEQFF	TGTGCCATAACAACATTTCAGTACAATGAGCAGTTCTTC
TRBV29-1	.	TRBJ1-2	.	CSVQAGGYGYTF	TGCAGCGTTCAGGCCGGGGGTTATGGCTACACCTTC
TRBV29-1	.	TRBJ2-6	.	CSALATNRGANVLTF	TGCAGCGCCCTAGCCACCAATAGGGGGGCCAACGTCCTGACTTTC
TRBV7-8	few	TRBJ2-3	TRBD2	CASSGGGGTDTQYF	TGTGCCAGCTCTGGGGGGGGGGGCACAGATACGCAGTATTTT
TRBV10-3	.	TRBJ2-3	TRBD2	CAISKTSGGTDTQYF	TGTGCCATCAGTAAGACTAGCGGGGGCACAGATACGCAGTATTTT
TRBV19	few	TRBJ2-6	.	CASSTAADSGANVLTF	TGTGCCAGTAGTACAGCTGCCGACTCTGGGGCCAACGTCCTGACTTTC